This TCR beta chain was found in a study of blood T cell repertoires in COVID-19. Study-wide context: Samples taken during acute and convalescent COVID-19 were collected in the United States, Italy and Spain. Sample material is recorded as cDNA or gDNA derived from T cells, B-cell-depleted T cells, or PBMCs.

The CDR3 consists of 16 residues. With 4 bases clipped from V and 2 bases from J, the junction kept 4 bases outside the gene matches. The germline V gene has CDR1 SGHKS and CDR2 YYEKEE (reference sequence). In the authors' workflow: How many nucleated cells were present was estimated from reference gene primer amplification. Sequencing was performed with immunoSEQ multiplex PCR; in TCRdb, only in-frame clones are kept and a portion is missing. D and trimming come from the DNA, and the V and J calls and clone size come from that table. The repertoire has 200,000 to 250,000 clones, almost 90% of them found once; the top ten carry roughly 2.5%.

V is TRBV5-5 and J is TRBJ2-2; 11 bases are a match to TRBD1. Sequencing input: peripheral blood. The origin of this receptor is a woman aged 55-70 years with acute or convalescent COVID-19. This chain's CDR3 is CASSIGQGANTGELFF. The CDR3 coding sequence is TGTGCCAGCAGCATTGGACAGGGGGCTAACACCGGGGAGCTGTTTTTT.